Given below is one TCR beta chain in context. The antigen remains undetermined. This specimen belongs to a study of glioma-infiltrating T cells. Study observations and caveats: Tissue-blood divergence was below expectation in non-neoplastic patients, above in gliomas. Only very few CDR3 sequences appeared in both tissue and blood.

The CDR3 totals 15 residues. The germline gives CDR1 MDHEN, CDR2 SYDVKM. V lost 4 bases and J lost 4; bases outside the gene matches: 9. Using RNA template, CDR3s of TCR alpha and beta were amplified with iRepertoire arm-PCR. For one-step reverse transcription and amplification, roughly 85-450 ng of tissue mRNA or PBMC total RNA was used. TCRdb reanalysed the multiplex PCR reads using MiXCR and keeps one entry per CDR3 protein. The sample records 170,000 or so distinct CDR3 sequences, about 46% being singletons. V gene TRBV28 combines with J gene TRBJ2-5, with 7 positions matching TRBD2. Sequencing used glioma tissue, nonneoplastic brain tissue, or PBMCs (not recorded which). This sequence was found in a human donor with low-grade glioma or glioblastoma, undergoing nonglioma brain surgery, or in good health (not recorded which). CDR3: CASSCRLALRETQYF. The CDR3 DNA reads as TGTGCCAGCAGTTGTCGACTAGCTTTACGAGAGACCCAGTACTTC. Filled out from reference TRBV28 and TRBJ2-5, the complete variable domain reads DVKVTQSSRYLVKRTGEKVFLECVQDMDHENMFWYRQDPGLGLRLIYFSYDVKMKEKGDIPEGYSVSREKKERFSLILESASTNQTSMYLCASSCRLALRETQYFGPGTRLLVL.